The entry below describes one T cell receptor beta chain. Its antigen is not known. Libraries were prepared by immunoSEQ multiplex PCR; TCRdb keeps only in-frame clonotypes and omits some of them. Among fewer than 20,000 clones listed, roughly 78% were seen once. This sample was taken from a study of somatic mutations in cytotoxic T cells in rheumatoid arthritis. The overall study: Flow cytometry sorted some V beta antibody-stained T-cell populations to nearly 100% purity, V beta1+ cells among them being sequenced for TCRB. Study-wide results and limits: Relative to age-matched healthy controls, rheumatoid arthritis patients did not differ significantly in CD8+ T-cell clonality. Rheumatoid arthritis patients showed slight TRBV07 underrepresentation, and this was not adjusted for multiple comparisons.

The CDR3 consists of 17 residues. Trimming took 3 bases from V and 4 from J; bases not matched to a gene: 9. Germline V lookup: CDR1 SGDLS, CDR2 YYNGEE. The V call is TRBV9, the J call TRBJ2-1, with 11 nucleotides matching TRBD2. Material: CD8+ T cells sorted from blood. This receptor was taken from a woman between 50 and 59 years old with rheumatoid arthritis. CDR3 sequence: CASSASGRSPFYNEQFF. Written as DNA, the CDR3 is TGTGCCAGCAGCGCTAGCGGGAGGTCTCCGTTTTACAATGAGCAGTTCTTC.